Given below is one T cell receptor beta chain in context. Its antigen remains unknown. The CDR3 is made up of 16 amino acids. Trimming shortened V by 3 bases and J by 5 bases, and 20 bases separated the two germline ends. The germline CDR1 and CDR2 sequences are GTSNPN and SVGIG (reference sequence). In the PCR, 60 Vbeta and 13 Jbeta primers were used. Produced via immunoSEQ multiplex PCR; TCRdb's table is partial and in-frame only. The sample yields around 65,000 clones, 60% to 80% seen once. These data originate in a study of cytomegalovirus exposure and HLA in healthy donors. Study-wide context: An earlier analysis identified 120 million or so unique TCR beta sequences in some 170 million T cells. The study's findings and limits: Available immune exposure information was restricted to CMV serostatus only. The productive fraction for most TCR beta V segments was about 90% or about 30% in an earlier analysis. Per published reports, the classifier diagnosed cytomegalovirus status with high specificity and sensitivity.

The receptor's source is a girl under 18 in good health and CMV-seropositive. V and J are TRBV30 and TRBJ1-3; tentatively, D is TRBD1 (5 bases). Sequenced material: PBMCs. The CDR3: CAWRADGGTLRNTIYF. The DNA of the CDR3 is TGTGCCTGGAGGGCGGACGGGGGAACTCTGAGAAACACCATATATTTT.